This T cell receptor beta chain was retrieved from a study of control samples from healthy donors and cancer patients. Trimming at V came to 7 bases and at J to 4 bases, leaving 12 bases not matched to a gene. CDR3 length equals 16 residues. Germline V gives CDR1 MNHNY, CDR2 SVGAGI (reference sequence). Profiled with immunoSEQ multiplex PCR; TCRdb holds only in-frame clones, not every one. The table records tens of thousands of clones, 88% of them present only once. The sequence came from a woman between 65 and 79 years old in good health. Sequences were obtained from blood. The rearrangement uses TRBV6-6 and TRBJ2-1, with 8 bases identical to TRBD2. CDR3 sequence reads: CASTSPGTRNYNEQFF. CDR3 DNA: TGTGCCAGCACTTCCCCCGGGACTAGAAATTACAATGAGCAGTTCTTC.